Shown below are 21 T cell receptor beta chains from a single sample sequenced in a study of shared clonotypes between healthy human individuals. TCRdb's copy holds only in-frame clones and misses some; the assay was immunoSEQ multiplex PCR. The profile covers hundreds of thousands of clones, with 55% to 75% appearing a single time and about 1.7% taken by the ten largest. Material: memory CD4+ T cells sorted from blood. Stated subset: CD45RA-negative fraction. The receptors stem from a woman in her 30s in good health.

This chain joins TRBV11-2 and TRBJ1-5, with D maybe TRBD1 (5 bases). Germline CDR1 reads SGHAT; CDR2 reads FQNNGV. The CDR3 loop spans 13 amino acids. V dropped 4 bases and J dropped 7 bases, with 11 bases sitting between them. The CDR3, as DNA: TGTGCCAGCAGCTCCCAGGGAGGACAGCCCCAGCATTTT. This encodes CASSSQGGQPQHF.

V gene TRBV18 combines with J gene TRBJ2-7, with a tentative D call TRBD1 (6 bases). The CDR3 length is 13 residues. V was trimmed by 3 bases and J by 10 bases, leaving 16 bases between them. Per the germline V gene, CDR1 is KGHSH and CDR2 is LQKENI. CDR3 region: CASSPFLDSPQYF. Here the CDR3 DNA reads TGTGCCAGCTCACCCTTTTTGGACAGCCCCCAGTACTTC.

The chain links TRBV6-5 to TRBJ2-7, with TRBD1 matching 8 bases. This CDR3 has 15 amino acids. CDR1 is MNHEY and CDR2 is SVGAGI in the germline V gene. V trimming: 8 bases; J trimming: 5 bases; junction bases outside the gene matches: 14. CDR3 residues: CASANGQGKWDEQYF. Written as DNA, the CDR3 is TGTGCCAGCGCTAACGGACAGGGCAAATGGGACGAGCAGTACTTC.

The CDR3 spells CASSLDNRGLYNEQFF. In DNA form, the CDR3 reads TGCGCCAGCAGCTTGGATAACAGGGGGCTTTACAATGAGCAGTTCTTC. This sequence joins TRBV5-1 and TRBJ2-1; 9 positions match TRBD1. CDR1 is SGHRS and CDR2 is YFSETQ in the germline V gene. CDR3 length: 16 amino acids. V lost 0 bases, J lost 4 bases, and 5 bases stayed unmatched. Variable domain in full (rest from reference TRBV5-1 and TRBJ2-1): KAGVTQTPRYLIKTRGQQVTLSCSPISGHRSVSWYQQTPGQGLQFLFEYFSETQRNKGNFPGRFSGRQFSNSRSEMNVSTLELGDSALYLCASSLDNRGLYNEQFFGPGTRLTVL.

With respect to this clone: Other DNA sequences within the sample encode an identical CDR3. V and J are TRBV5-1 and TRBJ2-7, with a weak D call TRBD1 (6 bases). Between the trimmed V and J ends, which lost 2 bases and 1 base, there was a span of 7 bases. Germline values: CDR1 SGHRS, CDR2 YFSETQ. The CDR3 spans 13 residues. CDR3 nucleotide sequence: TGCGCCAGCAGCTTCCAGGGGTCCTACGAGCAGTACTTC. Amino acid sequence: CASSFQGSYEQYF.

The chain combines TRBV27 with TRBJ2-3; 14 bases match TRBD2. The germline V gene encodes CDR1 MNHEY and CDR2 SMNVEV (reference sequence). Germline trimming cut 5 bases from V and 5 bases from J; bases unmatched to any gene: 9. The CDR3 has 17 amino acids. The CDR3 region is CASSNPRLAGGIDTQYF. The CDR3, as DNA: TGTGCCAGCAGTAACCCCCGACTAGCGGGAGGGATAGATACGCAGTATTTT.

The chain links TRBV6-5 to TRBJ2-7, with 9 bases matching TRBD1. CDR1 is MNHEY and CDR2 is SVGAGI in the germline V gene. J lost 5 bases, V lost 2 bases, and 7 bases had no gene match. The CDR3 is 15 residues long. CDR3 region: CASSYLKGQGHEQYF. The CDR3 DNA reads as TGTGCCAGCAGTTACCTGAAGGGACAGGGACACGAGCAGTACTTC.

The chain couples TRBV29-1 to TRBJ2-5, with D maybe TRBD1 (6 bases). The V and J ends lost 5 bases and 2 bases respectively, with 15 bases between them. This CDR3 is built from 14 residues. Looked up from germline, CDR1 is SQVTM and CDR2 is ANQGSEA. The CDR3 DNA reads TGCAGCGTTTGGGTCAGGGACATGCAAGAGACCCAGTACTTC. Its protein product is CSVWVRDMQETQYF.

The chain has TRBV10-2 and TRBJ1-4, with 7 bases matching TRBD1. Losses at the gene ends were 8 bases for V and 8 bases for J; bases not matched to a gene: 11. The CDR3 consists of 14 residues. The V gene's germline CDR1 is WSHSY and CDR2 SAAADI. The CDR3 loop reads CASVSGGEGEKLFF. The CDR3 nucleotides read TGCGCCAGCGTATCAGGGGGAGAGGGCGAAAAACTGTTTTTT.

The chain has TRBV27 and TRBJ2-1; 13 bases are shared with TRBD2. This CDR3 region has 19 residues. Trimming cost V 1 base and J 5 bases; bases outside gene matches: 11. Germline V gene data show CDR1 as MNHEY and CDR2 as SMNVEV (reference sequence). CDR3 amino acids: CASSLLRTSGSVFHNEQFF. The CDR3 DNA reads TGTGCCAGCAGTTTATTAAGGACTAGCGGGAGTGTTTTCCACAATGAGCAGTTCTTC.

The rearrangement links TRBV18 to TRBJ2-2; the match to TRBD1 covers 8 bases. V trimming: 5 bases; J trimming: 0 bases; junction bases outside the gene matches: 2. Germline loops: CDR1 KGHSH, CDR2 LQKENI. The CDR3 is made up of 15 amino acids. CDR3 in amino acids: CASSDRGTNTGELFF. In DNA, the CDR3 is TGTGCCAGCTCAGACAGGGGCACGAACACCGGGGAGCTGTTTTTT.

The chain joins TRBV25-1 to TRBJ2-1; 12 nucleotides line up with TRBD2. This CDR3 has 17 residues. Germline trimming cut 2 bases from V and 5 bases from J; bases unmatched to any gene: 7. CDR1 and CDR2 (germline): MGHDK, SYGVNS. The CDR3 sequence: CASSEKGLAGWDNEQFF. The CDR3 coding sequence is TGTGCCAGCAGTGAAAAAGGACTAGCGGGATGGGACAATGAGCAGTTCTTC.

The rearrangement links TRBV4-1 to TRBJ1-2; D is uncertain. CDR3 length: 15 amino acids. Germline-derived CDR1 and CDR2 are MGHRA and YSYEKL. V lost 3 bases, J lost 1 base, and 12 bases lay in between. CDR3: CASSHPVGGNYGYTF. In DNA form, the CDR3 reads TGCGCCAGCAGCCACCCCGTTGGAGGTAACTATGGCTACACCTTC.

This chain links TRBV7-9 with TRBJ1-1, with 8 bases lining up with TRBD1. Germline V gene sequence: CDR1 SEHNR, CDR2 FQNEAQ (reference sequence). This CDR3 has 13 residues. Losses at the gene ends were 4 bases for V and 4 bases for J; bases not matched to a gene: 2. CDR3 in DNA: TGTGCCAGCAGCTACAGGGGGGGCACTGAAGCTTTCTTT. As protein: CASSYRGGTEAFF. Supplemented by reference TRBV7-9 and TRBJ1-1, the full variable domain reads DTGVSQNPRHKITKRGQNVTFRCDPISEHNRLYWYRQTLGQGPEFLTYFQNEAQLEKSRLLSDRFSAERPKGSFSTLEIQRTEQGDSAMYLCASSYRGGTEAFFGQGTRLTVV.

The V and J genes are TRBV19 and TRBJ1-4; tentative D call: TRBD1 (5 bases). Trimming stripped 8 bases from V and 1 base from J, with 17 bases between. From germline, CDR1 is LNHDA and CDR2 SQIVND (reference sequence). This CDR3 has 16 amino acids. Here the CDR3 DNA reads TGTGCCAGTCGCAGTCAAGTTGACAGAACTAATGAAAAACTGTTTTTT. Its protein product is CASRSQVDRTNEKLFF.

J is TRBJ2-7 and V is TRBV29-1; D is possibly TRBD2 (5 bases). Germline V gene lookup returns CDR1 SQVTM and CDR2 ANQGSEA. Trimming cost V 0 bases and J 4 bases, with 13 bases left between them. The CDR3 is 14 residues long. CDR3 DNA sequence: TGCAGCGTTGAAGATGACGAGGGTTTTTACGAGCAGTACTTC. It encodes CSVEDDEGFYEQYF.

This clone turned up a few times. The J gene is TRBJ2-2, the V gene TRBV2, with 9 bases lining up with TRBD1. CDR1 is SNHLY and CDR2 is FYNNEI in the germline V gene. The CDR3 has 15 residues. Trimming cost V 6 bases and J 4 bases; bases outside gene matches: 6. CDR3 in DNA: TGTGCCAGCAGGGGCTCGACAGGGGGCACCGGGGAGCTGTTTTTT. Its translation is CASRGSTGGTGELFF.

This chain uses TRBV5-1 with TRBJ1-1, with D possibly being TRBD1 (6 bases). Germline-derived CDR1 and CDR2 are SGHRS and YFSETQ. Trimming cost V 2 bases and J 4 bases, with 15 bases left between them. This CDR3 is 15 amino acids long. CDR3 DNA: TGCGCCAGCAGCTTCACAGGGCTTGGCGGCACTGAAGCTTTCTTT. Its translation is CASSFTGLGGTEAFF.

J is TRBJ2-7 and V is TRBV5-5; D possibly corresponds to TRBD2 (6 bases). In germline, CDR1 is SGHKS, CDR2 YYEKEE (reference sequence). This CDR3 region has 15 residues. Trimming stripped 6 bases from V and 6 bases from J, with 22 bases between. In DNA, the CDR3 is TGTGCCAGCATCTTATCACTAGCAGGTCCCGGCGAGCAGTACTTC. Its protein product is CASILSLAGPGEQYF.

The sample holds one count of this clone. The J gene is TRBJ1-1, the V gene TRBV7-9, with 7 bases matching TRBD1. The germline CDR1 and CDR2 sequences are SEHNR and FQNEAQ (reference sequence). The CDR3 totals 15 residues. J gave up 3 bases and V 5 bases, and 9 bases lay outside the gene matches. The CDR3 DNA is TGTGCCAGCAGCCGCCGACAGGGAGGAGACACTGAAGCTTTCTTT. It yields the protein CASSRRQGGDTEAFF.

The genes are TRBV7-8 and TRBJ2-1; 8 bases align to TRBD1. The CDR3 has 18 residues. After removal of 2 bases from V and 0 bases from J, the junction contained 9 bases not matched to a gene. Germline assignment: CDR1 SGHVS and CDR2 FQNEAQ. The CDR3 reads CASSLTPHGQGSYNEQFF. The DNA of the CDR3 is TGTGCCAGCAGCTTAACCCCCCACGGACAGGGCTCCTACAATGAGCAGTTCTTC.